This TCR beta chain was recovered during a study of T cells after posttransplantation cyclophosphamide. This clone was recorded many times. Trimming took 5 bases from V and 9 from J, leaving 9 bases between them. Germline V gene data show CDR1 as MNHEY and CDR2 as SMNVEV (reference sequence). There are 11 residues in the CDR3. Method: immunoSEQ multiplex PCR; TCRdb's copy keeps in-frame clones and lacks some. There are 25,000 to 35,000 clones in the sample, none observed a single time. The source material was PBMCs. The TCR sequence derives from a woman aged 60-75 years in good health, CMV-negative, and a related stem cell transplant donor. This chain links TRBV27 with TRBJ2-3, with D tentatively TRBD1 (5 bases). Written as DNA, the CDR3 is TGTGCCAGCAGTATCGCAGGGACGCAGTATTTT. Protein sequence: CASSIAGTQYF.